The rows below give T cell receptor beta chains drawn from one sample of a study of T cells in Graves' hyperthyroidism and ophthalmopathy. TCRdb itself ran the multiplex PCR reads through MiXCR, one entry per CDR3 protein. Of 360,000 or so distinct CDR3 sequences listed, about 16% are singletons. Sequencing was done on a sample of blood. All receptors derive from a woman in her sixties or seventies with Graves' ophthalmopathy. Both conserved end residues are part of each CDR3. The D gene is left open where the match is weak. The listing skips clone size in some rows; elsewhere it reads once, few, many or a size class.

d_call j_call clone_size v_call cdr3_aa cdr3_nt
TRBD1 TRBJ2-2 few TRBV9 CASSSRGTGANTGELFF TGTGCCAGCAGCTCGCGCGGGACAGGGGCGAACACCGGGGAGCTGTTTTTT
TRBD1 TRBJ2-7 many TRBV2 CASRAHDRDDEQYF TGTGCCAGCAGGGCCCACGACAGGGATGACGAGCAGTACTTC
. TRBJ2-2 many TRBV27 CASSSHGTSANTGELFF TGTGCCAGCAGTTCCCACGGGACGAGCGCGAACACCGGGGAGCTGTTTTTT
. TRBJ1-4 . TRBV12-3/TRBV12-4 CASSLSEKLFF TGTGCCAGCAGTTTATCCGAAAAACTGTTTTTT
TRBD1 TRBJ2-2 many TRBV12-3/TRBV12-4 CASSSTGANTGELFF TGTGCCAGCAGTTCGACAGGGGCGAACACCGGGGAGCTGTTTTTT
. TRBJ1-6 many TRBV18 CASRKNQESPLHF TGTGCCAGCCGAAAAAACCAAGAGTCACCCCTCCACTTT
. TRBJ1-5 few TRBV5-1 CASSFEVGQPQHF TGCGCCAGCAGCTTCGAGGTCGGTCAGCCCCAGCATTTT
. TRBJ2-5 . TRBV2 CASSLSGLPQETQYF TGTGCCAGCAGTTTATCAGGACTCCCCCAAGAGACCCAGTACTTC
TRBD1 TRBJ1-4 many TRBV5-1 CASSGAGTGSEKLFF TGCGCCAGCAGCGGGGCCGGGACAGGGTCTGAAAAACTGTTTTTT
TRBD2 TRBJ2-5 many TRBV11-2 CASSPTGLAGETQYF TGTGCCAGCAGCCCAACGGGACTAGCCGGCGAGACCCAGTACTTC
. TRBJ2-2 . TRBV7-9 CASSSRGTRATGELFF TGTGCCAGCAGCTCCCGTGGGACTCGGGCCACCGGGGAGCTGTTTTTT
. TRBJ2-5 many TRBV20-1 CSARVQRPQYF TGCAGTGCTAGAGTCCAGCGGCCCCAGTACTTC
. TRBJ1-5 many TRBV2 CASSNNRDQPQHF TGTGCCAGCAGTAACAACAGGGATCAGCCCCAGCATTTT
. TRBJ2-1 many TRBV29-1 CSVEDRATNEQFF TGCAGCGTTGAAGATCGAGCCACCAATGAGCAGTTCTTC
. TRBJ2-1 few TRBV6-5 CASSYRSSYNEQFF TGTGCCAGCAGTTATAGAAGCTCCTACAATGAGCAGTTCTTC
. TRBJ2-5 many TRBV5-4 CASSPVGLETQYF TGTGCCAGCAGCCCCGTGGGGTTGGAGACCCAGTACTTC
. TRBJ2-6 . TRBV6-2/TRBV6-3 CASGLYGVSGANVLTF TGTGCCAGCGGACTTTATGGGGTTTCTGGGGCCAACGTCCTGACTTTC
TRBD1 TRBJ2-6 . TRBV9 CASSPIQRTGNSGANVLTF TGTGCCAGCAGCCCCATTCAGAGGACAGGGAATTCTGGGGCCAACGTCCTGACTTTC
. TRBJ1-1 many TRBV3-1 CASSRTQEANTEAFF TGTGCCAGCAGCCGTACACAGGAGGCGAACACTGAAGCTTTCTTT
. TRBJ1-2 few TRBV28 CASSLTGRVGYGYTF TGTGCCAGCAGTTTAACAGGAAGAGTGGGCTATGGCTACACCTTC
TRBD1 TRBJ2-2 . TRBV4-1 CASSQRTGSNTGELFF TGCGCCAGCAGCCAACGGACAGGGAGCAACACCGGGGAGCTGTTTTTT
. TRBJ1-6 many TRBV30 CAWSALNSYNSPLHF TGTGCCTGGAGTGCACTGAACTCCTATAATTCACCCCTCCACTTT
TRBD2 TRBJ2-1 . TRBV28 CASSARASGSGYNEQFF TGTGCCAGCAGTGCCCGGGCTAGCGGGAGTGGGTACAATGAGCAGTTCTTC
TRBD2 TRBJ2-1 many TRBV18 CASSPPSGSGYNEQFF TGTGCCAGCTCACCACCTAGCGGGAGCGGGTACAATGAGCAGTTCTTC
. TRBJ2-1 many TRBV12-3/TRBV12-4 CASSLYEGRTYNEQFF TGTGCCAGCAGTTTATATGAGGGGAGAACCTACAATGAGCAGTTCTTC
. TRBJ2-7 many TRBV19 CASSIVSGEDEQYF TGTGCCAGTAGTATAGTAAGCGGAGAGGACGAGCAGTACTTC
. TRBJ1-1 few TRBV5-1 CASSFPPNTEAFF TGCGCCAGCAGCTTTCCACCGAACACTGAAGCTTTCTTT
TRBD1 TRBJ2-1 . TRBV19 CASSTSRDSYNEQFF TGTGCCAGTAGTACGTCCCGGGACAGCTACAATGAGCAGTTCTTC
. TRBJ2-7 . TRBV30 CAWSVHHGGEQYF TGTGCCTGGAGTGTACACCACGGTGGGGAGCAGTACTTC
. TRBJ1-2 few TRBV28 CASSLRAVGYTF TGTGCCAGCAGTTTAAGAGCCGTGGGCTACACCTTC
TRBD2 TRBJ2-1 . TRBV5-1 CASSSVLAGVINNEQFF TGCGCCAGCAGCTCCGTCCTAGCGGGAGTGATTAACAATGAGCAGTTCTTC
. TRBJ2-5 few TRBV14 CASSQGNTRQETQYF TGTGCCAGCAGCCAGGGCAACACGAGGCAAGAGACCCAGTACTTC
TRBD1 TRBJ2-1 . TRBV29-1 CSTDRGDEQFF TGCAGCACGGACAGGGGGGATGAGCAGTTCTTC
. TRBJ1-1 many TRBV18 CASSPRNIPGTEAFF TGTGCCAGCTCACCACGAAACATCCCGGGGACTGAAGCTTTCTTT
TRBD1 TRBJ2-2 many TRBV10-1 CASTQGALNTGELFF TGCGCCAGTACGCAGGGGGCCTTGAACACCGGGGAGCTGTTTTTT
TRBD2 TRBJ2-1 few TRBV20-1 CSAAGGYYNEQFF TGCAGTGCAGCCGGGGGGTACTACAATGAGCAGTTCTTC
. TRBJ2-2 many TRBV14 CASSQVSVETGELFF TGTGCCAGCAGCCAAGTCTCAGTGGAAACCGGGGAGCTGTTTTTT
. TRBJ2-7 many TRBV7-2 CASSSYGPTGEQYF TGTGCCAGCAGCTCCTACGGGCCTACTGGGGAGCAGTACTTC
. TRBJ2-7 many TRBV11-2 CASSLGPREQYF TGTGCCAGCAGCTTGGGTCCGAGGGAGCAGTACTTC
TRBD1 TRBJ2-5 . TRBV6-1 CASSQHLPGQGTETQYF TGTGCCAGCAGCCAACATCTACCGGGACAGGGGACGGAGACCCAGTACTTC
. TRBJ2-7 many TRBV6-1 CASVVGTLSYEQYF TGTGCCAGCGTCGTGGGCACCCTATCCTACGAGCAGTACTTC
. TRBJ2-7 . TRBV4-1 CASSQDSGYEQYF TGCGCCAGCAGCCAAGATTCAGGCTACGAGCAGTACTTC
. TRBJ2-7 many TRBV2 CASSQDQGKSYEQYF TGTGCCAGCAGCCAAGACCAGGGGAAGTCCTACGAGCAGTACTTC
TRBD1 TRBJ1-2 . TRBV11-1 CASSLKGQTAYGYTF TGTGCCAGCAGCTTGAAGGGACAGACAGCCTATGGCTACACCTTC
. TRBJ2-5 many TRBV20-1 CSARDSRRAEETQYF TGCAGTGCTAGAGATTCTAGGCGAGCGGAAGAGACCCAGTACTTC
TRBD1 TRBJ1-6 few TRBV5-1 CASSLSGQGSPLHF TGCGCCAGCAGCTTGTCGGGACAGGGGTCACCCCTCCACTTT
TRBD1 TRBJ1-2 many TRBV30 CAWNRDRGKGYGYTF TGTGCCTGGAACCGGGACAGGGGCAAGGGCTATGGCTACACCTTC
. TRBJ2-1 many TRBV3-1 CASSRAENSYNEQFF TGTGCCAGCAGCCGAGCGGAAAACTCCTACAATGAGCAGTTCTTC
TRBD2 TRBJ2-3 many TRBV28 CASSGLAGEDTQYF TGTGCCAGCAGCGGACTAGCGGGAGAAGATACGCAGTATTTT
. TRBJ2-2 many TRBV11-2 CASSLAGELFF TGTGCCAGCAGCTTAGCCGGGGAGCTGTTTTTT
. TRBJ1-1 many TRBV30 CAWSSRRSEAFF TGTGCCTGGAGTTCTAGGCGGAGTGAAGCTTTCTTT